The 23 T cell receptor beta chains below were found in one sample sequenced in a study of beta chain features in type 1 diabetes. Investigators reverse transcribed all isolated RNA, so they sequenced expressed TCRB transcripts. Profiled with immunoSEQ multiplex PCR; TCRdb holds only in-frame clones, not every one. The sample has under 500,000 clones; roughly 31% are singletons. Sequencing was carried out using naive CD4+ T cells from blood. The source of these receptors is a man between 18 and 35 years old in good health.

V usage is TRBV9 and J usage is TRBJ1-5; D is uncertain. V lost 0 bases and J lost 2, with 12 bases in between. Germline-derived CDR1 and CDR2 are SGDLS and YYNGEE. The CDR3 runs to 16 residues. The CDR3 DNA reads as TGTGCCAGCAGCGTAGGGGCGGGCGCTGGCAATCAGCCCCAGCATTTT. It specifies CASSVGAGAGNQPQHF.

V gene TRBV4-1 combines with J gene TRBJ2-3; D not certain. Germline V gene lookup returns CDR1 MGHRA and CDR2 YSYEKL. This CDR3 is 12 amino acids long. The V end was cut by 4 bases, the J end by 3 bases, with 5 bases between. The DNA for the CDR3 is TGCGCCAGCAGCCTCCAAACAGATACGCAGTATTTT. This translates into CASSLQTDTQYF.

The rearrangement joins TRBV2 to TRBJ2-1; D gene uncertain. The CDR3 totals 14 residues. V lost 4 bases and J 2 bases, leaving 9 bases between the germline ends. CDR1 is SNHLY and CDR2 is FYNNEI in the germline V gene. The CDR3 is CASSGHTTYNEQFF. CDR3 bases: TGTGCCAGCAGTGGCCATACCACCTACAATGAGCAGTTCTTC.

This clone was counted a few times. The chain joins TRBV4-2 to TRBJ2-6; no firm D call. This CDR3 is 18 amino acids long. From germline, CDR1 is LGHNA and CDR2 YNFKEQ. Deletions cut 1 base from V and 1 base from J, with 14 bases between. The CDR3 loop reads CASSQALSINSGANVLTF. The CDR3 region has the DNA TGTGCCAGCAGCCAAGCTCTCAGTATTAATTCTGGGGCCAACGTCCTGACTTTC.

J is TRBJ2-5 and V is TRBV9, with 9 bases aligning to TRBD2. Germline values: CDR1 SGDLS, CDR2 YYNGEE. The ends lost 4 bases at V and 1 base at J; junction bases unmatched: 11. The CDR3 consists of 17 residues. Here the CDR3 reads CASSPFGLAGIQETQYF. The CDR3, as DNA: TGTGCCAGCAGCCCCTTCGGGCTAGCGGGGATCCAAGAGACCCAGTACTTC. Filled out from reference TRBV9 and TRBJ2-5, the complete variable domain reads DSGVTQTPKHLITATGQRVTLRCSPRSGDLSVYWYQQSLDQGLQFLIQYYNGEERAKGNILERFSAQQFPDLHSELNLSSLELGDSALYFCASSPFGLAGIQETQYFGPGTRLLVL.

This clone was seen only a few times. The chain uses TRBV29-1 and TRBJ1-4; tentative D call: TRBD1 (6 bases). This CDR3 has 12 residues. Trimming took 6 bases from V and 8 from J, leaving 13 bases between them. CDR1 and CDR2 (germline): SQVTM, ANQGSEA. Here the CDR3 DNA reads TGCAGCGTGCAGGGGAACGACGAAAAACTGTTTTTT. Translating it yields CSVQGNDEKLFF.

The chain carries TRBV18 and TRBJ2-7; D not resolved. V dropped 4 bases and J dropped 3 bases, with 10 bases sitting between them. Germline CDR1 reads KGHSH; CDR2 reads LQKENI. The CDR3 extends over 13 amino acids. The CDR3 region is CASSQTASYEQYF. CDR3 in DNA: TGTGCCAGCTCACAAACGGCAAGCTACGAGCAGTACTTC.

This clone appeared a few times. The CDR3 nucleotides read TGTGCCTGGAGTAACACAATGGAGAACACTGAAGCTTTCTTT. Amino acids: CAWSNTMENTEAFF. The chain couples TRBV30 to TRBJ1-1; no definite D call. The CDR3 covers 14 residues. Deletions cut 2 bases from V and 1 base from J, with 11 bases between. CDR1 and CDR2 (germline): GTSNPN, SVGIG (reference sequence).

This clone has just a few counts. The rearrangement joins TRBV5-6 to TRBJ2-3, with D unclear. This CDR3 contains 14 residues. Germline V gene data show CDR1 as SGHDT and CDR2 as YYEEEE. Trimming stripped 5 bases from V and 2 bases from J, with 12 bases between. This CDR3 reads CASRSAGYTDTQYF. The CDR3 region has the DNA TGTGCCAGCAGGTCAGCTGGATACACAGATACGCAGTATTTT.

This clone showed up just a few times. The chain carries TRBV5-1 and TRBJ2-1; D unresolved. The CDR3 is 13 residues long. V lost 0 bases to trimming and J lost 7 bases, with 8 bases between them. From germline, CDR1 is SGHRS and CDR2 YFSETQ. This CDR3 is CASSLALQNEQFF. DNA of the CDR3: TGCGCCAGCAGCTTGGCGCTGCAGAATGAGCAGTTCTTC.

This clone has just a few counts. This chain links TRBV21-1 with TRBJ2-3; TRBD2, the table's D call, lacks a check against the DNA. TRBV21-1 is a documented pseudogene. The CDR3 is made up of 14 amino acids. DNA of the CDR3: TGTGCCAGCATCCCTTCGAGAACCACAGATACGCAGTATTTT. It yields the protein CASIPSRTTDTQYF.

The table lists this clone with a few counts. For the CDR3, the DNA is TGTGCCAGCAGCGTTGGCCTAGCGGCGTCAAGCGAGCAGTTCTTC. It encodes CASSVGLAASSEQFF. The rearrangement uses TRBV9 and TRBJ2-1; TRBD2 agrees at 7 bases. The germline V gene has CDR1 SGDLS and CDR2 YYNGEE. The J segment lost 10 bases and the V segment lost 2 bases, leaving 12 bases of the junction unmatched. The CDR3 has 15 amino acids. Using reference TRBV9 and TRBJ2-1 for the parts outside the CDR3, the full variable domain is DSGVTQTPKHLITATGQRVTLRCSPRSGDLSVYWYQQSLDQGLQFLIQYYNGEERAKGNILERFSAQQFPDLHSELNLSSLELGDSALYFCASSVGLAASSEQFFGPGTRLTVL.

The genes are TRBV28 and TRBJ2-7; 12 bases are shared with TRBD2. Germline CDR1 is MDHEN and CDR2 is SYDVKM. Trimming removed 4 bases from V and 2 bases from J; junction bases left unmatched: 3. This CDR3 has 15 residues. The CDR3 nucleotides read TGTGCCAGCAGTTCGTGGACTAGCGGGACCTACGAGCAGTACTTC. Translation: CASSSWTSGTYEQYF.

This clone has more than one count but fewer than ten. This CDR3 is also generated by other DNA sequences in the sample. The rearrangement uses TRBV7-2 and TRBJ2-3, with 10 bases that match TRBD2. V shed 3 bases and J 1 base; nucleotides not matched to a gene: 4. Germline lookup yields CDR1 SGHTA and CDR2 FQGNSA. The CDR3 is 16 residues long. The CDR3, as DNA: TGTGCCAGCAGCTTGGACCTAGCGGGGGGCACAGATACGCAGTATTTT. This sequence encodes CASSLDLAGGTDTQYF.

The genes are TRBV11-2 and TRBJ2-3; tentatively, D is TRBD2 (7 bases). Per the germline V gene, CDR1 is SGHAT and CDR2 is FQNNGV. V was shortened by 5 bases and J by 2 bases, with 17 bases between the two germline ends. This CDR3 spans 16 amino acids. The CDR3 coding sequence is TGTGCCAGCAGCCGGGGGGCCGCAAGATACACAGATACGCAGTATTTT. This encodes CASSRGAARYTDTQYF.

V gene TRBV29-1 combines with J gene TRBJ1-1, with TRBD1 matching 7 bases. Germline assignment: CDR1 SQVTM and CDR2 ANQGSEA. Trimming at V came to 7 bases and at J to 0 bases, leaving 2 bases not matched to a gene. This CDR3 region has 12 residues. CDR3 sequence: CSARGLNTEAFF. In DNA, the CDR3 is TGCAGCGCTAGGGGGCTGAACACTGAAGCTTTCTTT.

This clone was picked up one time. The gene calls are TRBV7-3 and TRBJ1-1; no clear D gene. This CDR3 is 13 amino acids long. Between the trimmed V and J ends, which lost 5 bases and 3 bases, there was a span of 10 bases. Germline CDR1 SGHTA, CDR2 FQGTGA. The CDR3 spells CASSPDGHTEAFF. In DNA form, the CDR3 reads TGTGCCAGCAGCCCCGACGGGCACACTGAAGCTTTCTTT.

The rearrangement joins TRBV7-9 to TRBJ2-7; 10 positions match TRBD2. J was trimmed by 5 bases and V by 4 bases; bases with no gene match: 8. Germline-derived CDR1 and CDR2 are SEHNR and FQNEAQ (reference sequence). This CDR3 has 15 amino acids. CDR3 nucleotide sequence: TGTGCCAGCAGCTCAAGTGGCGGGACTAGCGACGAGCAGTACTTC. Translating it yields CASSSSGGTSDEQYF.

CDR3 sequence: CASSRQRLAGGSYNEQFF. CDR3 coding DNA: TGTGCCAGCAGCCGACAGAGGCTAGCGGGAGGATCCTACAATGAGCAGTTCTTC. The genes are TRBV25-1 and TRBJ2-1; 11 bases match TRBD2. Per the germline V gene, CDR1 is MGHDK and CDR2 is SYGVNS. The CDR3 spans 18 residues. The V gene end was trimmed by 6 bases and the J gene end by 1 base; junction bases not matched to a gene: 11.

This clone was detected only a few times. The chain employs TRBV7-2 and TRBJ2-3, with 12 nucleotides matching TRBD2. In germline, CDR1 is SGHTA, CDR2 FQGNSA. Germline trimming cut 4 bases from V and 4 bases from J; bases unmatched to any gene: 6. The CDR3 loop spans 16 amino acids. This chain's CDR3 is CASSSKTSGRSDTQYF. In nucleotides, the CDR3 is TGTGCCAGCAGCTCCAAGACTAGCGGGAGATCAGATACGCAGTATTTT.

The chain couples TRBV28 to TRBJ2-7; 8 bases map to TRBD1. V shed 4 bases, J shed 5 bases, and the junction held 7 bases outside the gene matches. CDR1 is MDHEN, CDR2 SYDVKM, per germline. The CDR3 covers 14 residues. CDR3: CASSSGQGNNEQYF. The CDR3, as DNA: TGTGCCAGCAGTTCCGGACAGGGTAACAACGAGCAGTACTTC.

The count of this clone is one. CDR3 nucleotide sequence: TGTGCCAGCAGCGTCGAAGACAGGGAGGCTACCGGGGAGCTGTTTTTT. It is translated as CASSVEDREATGELFF. The chain is built from TRBV9 and TRBJ2-2; tentatively, D is TRBD1 (7 bases). From germline, CDR1 is SGDLS and CDR2 YYNGEE. Trimming took 2 bases from V and 5 from J, leaving 16 bases between them. This CDR3 has 16 residues.

This chain links TRBV6-5 with TRBJ2-7, with D possibly matching TRBD1 (5 bases). The CDR3 is 13 amino acids. Germline loops: CDR1 MNHEY, CDR2 SVGAGI. The V and J ends lost 6 bases and 4 bases respectively, with 13 bases between them. DNA of the CDR3: TGTGCCAGCAGGGGAACAGGCCTTTACGAGCAGTACTTC. This translates into CASRGTGLYEQYF.